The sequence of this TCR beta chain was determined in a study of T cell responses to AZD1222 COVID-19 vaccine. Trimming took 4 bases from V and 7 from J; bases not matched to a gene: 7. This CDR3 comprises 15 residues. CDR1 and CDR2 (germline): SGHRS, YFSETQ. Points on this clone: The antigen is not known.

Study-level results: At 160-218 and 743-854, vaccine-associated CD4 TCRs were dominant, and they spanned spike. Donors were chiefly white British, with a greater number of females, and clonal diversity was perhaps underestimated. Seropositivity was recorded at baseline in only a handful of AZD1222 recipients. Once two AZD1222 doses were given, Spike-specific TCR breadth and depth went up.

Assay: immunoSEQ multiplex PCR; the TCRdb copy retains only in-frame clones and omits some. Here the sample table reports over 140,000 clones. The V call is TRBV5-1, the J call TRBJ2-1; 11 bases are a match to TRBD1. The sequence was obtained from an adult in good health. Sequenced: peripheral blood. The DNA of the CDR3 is TGCGCCAGCAGCGGAGGACAGGGGGCGCATAATGAGCAGTTCTTC. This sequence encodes CASSGGQGAHNEQFF.